Each of the 24 T cell receptor beta chains below was sequenced from the same sample in a study of graft-versus-host responses after intestinal transplantation. The protocol was immunoSEQ multiplex PCR, while the TCRdb copy is restricted to in-frame clones and leaves out a portion. The sample gives 30,000 to 45,000 clones, roughly 87% of which show up once; 3.5% is in the top ten. Sequenced material: PBMCs, taken roughly 34 months after transplant. These receptors came from a human patient who received an intestinal transplant, so some T cells may come from the graft donor.

The chain joins TRBV9 to TRBJ2-1; 7 bases fit TRBD1. Germline CDR1 SGDLS, CDR2 YYNGEE. The J segment lost 6 bases and the V segment lost 3 bases, leaving 9 bases of the junction unmatched. This CDR3 is 15 amino acids long. CDR3 residues: CASSEGGLSVNEQFF. The DNA for the CDR3 is TGTGCCAGCAGCGAAGGGGGCCTTTCTGTCAATGAGCAGTTCTTC.

The V gene is TRBV2, the J gene TRBJ2-3, with D tentatively TRBD2 (5 bases). In germline, CDR1 is SNHLY, CDR2 FYNNEI. V shed 8 bases and J shed 0 bases, with 12 bases lying between them. The CDR3 is made up of 14 amino acids. The chain's CDR3 is CASERRRSTDTQYF. DNA for the CDR3: TGTGCCAGCGAGAGGAGGAGAAGCACAGATACGCAGTATTTT.

The rearrangement links TRBV10-1 to TRBJ1-1; TRBD1 matches at 11 bases. The V gene's germline CDR1 is WNHNN and CDR2 SYGVQD (reference sequence). The CDR3 is 20 amino acids. The V gene end was trimmed by 6 bases and the J gene end by 2 bases; junction bases not matched to a gene: 20. DNA for the CDR3: TGCGCCAGCAGGGGCAGTGGGACAGGGGGAAGAGTAAGAGGAAACACTGAAGCTTTCTTT. Its translation: CASRGSGTGGRVRGNTEAFF.

This clone was seen only a few times. The chain has TRBV2 and TRBJ1-6; possible D gene TRBD1, 5 bases. The CDR3 loop spans 13 amino acids. The germline V gene has CDR1 SNHLY and CDR2 FYNNEI. The V end was cut by 8 bases, the J end by 7 bases, with 12 bases between. This chain's CDR3 is CASAGLPNSPLHF. The CDR3 DNA is TGTGCCAGCGCGGGACTCCCAAATTCACCCCTCCACTTT.

Here the CDR3 reads CASSKDRANTGELFF. The CDR3 nucleotides read TGTGCCAGTAGTAAGGACAGGGCGAACACCGGGGAGCTGTTTTTT. The rearrangement joins TRBV19 to TRBJ2-2; 8 bases map to TRBD1. From germline, CDR1 is LNHDA and CDR2 SQIVND (reference sequence). The V and J ends lost 4 bases and 0 bases, in that order; junction bases with no gene match: 1. The length of the CDR3 is 15 residues.

A few counts support this clone. The rearrangement joins TRBV6-1 to TRBJ2-3; 11 bases agree with TRBD2. The V and J ends lost 1 base and 4 bases, in that order; junction bases with no gene match: 1. The length of the CDR3 is 15 residues. Germline CDR1 is MNHNS and CDR2 is SASEGT. The CDR3 DNA sequence: TGTGCCAGCAGTGAAGTAGCGGGGGGGCCAGATACGCAGTATTTT. It specifies CASSEVAGGPDTQYF.

The rearrangement links TRBV2 to TRBJ2-7; 12 nucleotides agree with TRBD1. CDR1 is SNHLY and CDR2 is FYNNEI in the germline V gene. This CDR3 is 16 amino acids long. V was clipped by 4 bases and J by 8 bases; unmatched bases: 12. The CDR3 DNA reads as TGTGCCAGCAGTGGGGGACAGGGGGCGTTAATGCCCCAGCAGTACTTC. It specifies CASSGGQGALMPQQYF.

In its sample, this clone was seen a few times. The chain combines TRBV10-2 with TRBJ1-1; maybe TRBD1 (5 bases). This CDR3 is built from 15 residues. Per the germline V gene, CDR1 is WSHSY and CDR2 is SAAADI. V was pared by 6 bases and J by 0 bases, with 14 bases between. CDR3 amino acids: CASSHDDRVNTEAFF. The DNA of the CDR3 is TGCGCCAGCAGCCATGACGACAGAGTGAACACTGAAGCTTTCTTT.

The CDR3 DNA follows: TGTGCCAGCAGCGTAGATCCAGGGGAAGAGACCCAGTACTTC. Translating it yields CASSVDPGEETQYF. V usage is TRBV9 and J usage is TRBJ2-5, with D possibly matching TRBD1 (6 bases). Trimming cost V 0 bases and J 3 bases, with 9 bases left between them. The V gene's germline CDR1 is SGDLS and CDR2 YYNGEE. The length of the CDR3 is 14 residues.

The chain couples TRBV5-1 to TRBJ2-3; 8 bases line up with TRBD2. CDR3 length: 14 amino acids. Germline V gives CDR1 SGHRS, CDR2 YFSETQ. Trimming took 3 bases from V and 4 from J; bases not matched to a gene: 4. The CDR3 bases are TGCGCCAGCAGCTACGGACTAGCACCAGATACGCAGTATTTT. This encodes CASSYGLAPDTQYF.

This CDR3 is CSVGLAGVADTQYF. The CDR3 DNA follows: TGCAGCGTTGGACTAGCGGGAGTGGCAGATACGCAGTATTTT. This rearrangement joins TRBV29-1 to TRBJ2-3, with 12 bases matching TRBD2. Per germline, CDR1 SQVTM and CDR2 ANQGSEA. The trim removed 4 bases at V and 4 bases at J, leaving 3 bases unmatched. The CDR3 runs to 14 residues.

The table lists this clone with a few counts. This specimen includes other DNA sequences encoding the same CDR3. V is TRBV9 and J is TRBJ1-1; D possibly corresponds to TRBD1 (5 bases). Trimming left V 7 bases short and J 0 bases short, with 10 bases between. Germline V gene lookup returns CDR1 SGDLS and CDR2 YYNGEE. This CDR3 comprises 13 residues. CDR3 amino acids: CASSAGLNTEAFF. The CDR3 DNA is TGTGCCAGCTCCGCAGGGCTGAACACTGAAGCTTTCTTT.

This chain uses TRBV28 with TRBJ2-4; D unclear. This CDR3 has 14 amino acids. The V end lost 3 bases, the J end lost 3 bases, and 9 bases lay between the germline ends. Germline CDR1 reads MDHEN; CDR2 reads SYDVKM. The CDR3 is CASSLGQLKNIQYF. The CDR3 DNA reads as TGTGCCAGCAGTTTGGGCCAGCTCAAAAACATTCAGTACTTC.

This clone was seen a handful of times. This rearrangement joins TRBV29-1 to TRBJ2-7; TRBD2 might be the D (6 bases). CDR3 length: 11 residues. Germline CDR1 SQVTM, CDR2 ANQGSEA. V lost 5 bases to trimming and J lost 7 bases, with 12 bases between them. The chain's CDR3 is CSVKVGREQYF. DNA of the CDR3: TGCAGCGTTAAGGTAGGGAGGGAGCAGTACTTC.

This chain connects TRBV9 to TRBJ2-2; D not resolved. The germline V gene has CDR1 SGDLS and CDR2 YYNGEE. The CDR3 covers 15 residues. Trimming removed 4 bases from V and 4 bases from J, with 14 bases in between. The CDR3: CASSPRTIPTGELFF. The CDR3 DNA sequence: TGTGCCAGCAGCCCTCGGACCATCCCCACCGGGGAGCTGTTTTTT.

J is TRBJ1-2 and V is TRBV28, with 7 bases that match TRBD1. After removal of 3 bases from V and 3 bases from J, the junction contained 19 bases not matched to a gene. From germline, CDR1 is MDHEN and CDR2 SYDVKM. This CDR3 comprises 19 residues. CDR3 sequence reads: CASSLETGQRYTKHYGYTF. CDR3 nucleotides: TGTGCCAGCAGTTTGGAAACGGGACAGCGCTACACGAAGCACTATGGCTACACCTTC.

The V call is TRBV7-2, the J call TRBJ1-1; no definite D call. The CDR3 runs to 11 residues. V dropped 4 bases and J dropped 3 bases, with 3 bases sitting between them. Germline assignment: CDR1 SGHTA and CDR2 FQGNSA. CDR3 in DNA: TGTGCCAGCAGCTATGACACTGAAGCTTTCTTT. It specifies CASSYDTEAFF.

The rearrangement uses TRBV6-6 and TRBJ2-1; D is unclear. The ends were cut back, 6 bases at V and 3 bases at J, with 3 bases in the middle. Germline V gene data show CDR1 as MNHNY and CDR2 as SVGAGI (reference sequence). CDR3 length equals 11 residues. The CDR3 nucleotides read TGTGCCAGCAGAATCTACAATGAGCAGTTCTTC. The encoded protein is CASRIYNEQFF.

The rearrangement joins TRBV7-6 to TRBJ1-1; no clear D gene. Trimming left V 4 bases short and J 1 base short, with 7 bases between. The germline gives CDR1 SGHVS, CDR2 FNYEAQ. CDR3 size: 13 residues. This CDR3 reads CASSSLGNTEAFF. The CDR3 DNA follows: TGTGCCAGCAGCTCGCTGGGGAACACTGAAGCTTTCTTT.

In its sample, this clone was seen a few times. CDR3 sequence: CASSIQGARTEAFF. The CDR3 DNA sequence: TGTGCCAGCAGCATACAGGGGGCGAGGACTGAAGCTTTCTTT. V is TRBV5-4 and J is TRBJ1-1, with TRBD1 identical over 9 bases. The CDR3 loop spans 14 amino acids. V lost 4 bases to trimming and J lost 5 bases; unmatched junction nucleotides: 6. CDR1 and CDR2 from the germline V gene are SGHNT and YYREEE (reference sequence). The variable domain in full, with the rest retrieved from reference TRBV5-4 and TRBJ1-1, is ETGVTQSPTHLIKTRGQQVTLRCSSQSGHNTVSWYQQALGQGPQFIFQYYREEENGRGNFPPRFSGLQFPNYSSELNVNALELDDSALYLCASSIQGARTEAFFGQGTRLTVV.

This chain connects TRBV28 to TRBJ1-4; maybe TRBD1 (5 bases). V lost 3 bases to trimming and J lost 3 bases, with 11 bases between them. Germline loops: CDR1 MDHEN, CDR2 SYDVKM. This CDR3 is built from 15 residues. The DNA for the CDR3 is TGTGCCAGCAGTTTGGCAGGGAATCCTAATGAAAAACTGTTTTTT. Protein product: CASSLAGNPNEKLFF.

This clone is a singleton in its sample. This chain connects TRBV9 to TRBJ2-2; no reliable D call. Germline lookup yields CDR1 SGDLS and CDR2 YYNGEE. There are 17 residues in the CDR3. With 0 bases removed from V and 6 bases from J, the gap between germline ends came to 18 bases. The CDR3 sequence: CASSVVKGRGGPGELFF. The CDR3 DNA reads as TGTGCCAGCAGCGTAGTTAAGGGTAGAGGTGGGCCCGGGGAGCTGTTTTTT.

As DNA, the CDR3 is TGTGCCAGTAGTATAAGCGGGGGGCCAAGAGATACGCAGTATTTT. Residues: CASSISGGPRDTQYF. The chain links TRBV19 to TRBJ2-3, with 9 bases that match TRBD2. V dropped 2 bases and J dropped 5; count of bases not matched to a gene: 5. Germline CDR1 reads LNHDA; CDR2 reads SQIVND (reference sequence). The CDR3 has 15 residues.

The CDR3 DNA reads TGTGCCAGCAGTGGACAGGGCTACGAGCAGTACTTC. It yields the protein CASSGQGYEQYF. J is TRBJ2-7 and V is TRBV6-1; 7 bases match TRBD1. The germline V gene encodes CDR1 MNHNS and CDR2 SASEGT. With V trimmed by 4 bases and J by 3 bases, 0 bases remained unmatched. The CDR3 spans 12 residues.